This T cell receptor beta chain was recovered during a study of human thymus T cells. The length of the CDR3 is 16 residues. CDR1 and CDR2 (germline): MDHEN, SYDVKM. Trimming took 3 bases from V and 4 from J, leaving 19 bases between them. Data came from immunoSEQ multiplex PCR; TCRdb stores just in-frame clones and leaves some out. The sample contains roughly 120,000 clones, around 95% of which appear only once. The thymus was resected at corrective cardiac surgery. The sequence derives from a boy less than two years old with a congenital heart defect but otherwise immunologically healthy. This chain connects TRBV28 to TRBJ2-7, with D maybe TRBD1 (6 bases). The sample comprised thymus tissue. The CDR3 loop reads CASSFNPTGTLYEQYF. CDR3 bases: TGTGCCAGCAGTTTCAACCCCACAGGGACGTTATACGAGCAGTACTTC.